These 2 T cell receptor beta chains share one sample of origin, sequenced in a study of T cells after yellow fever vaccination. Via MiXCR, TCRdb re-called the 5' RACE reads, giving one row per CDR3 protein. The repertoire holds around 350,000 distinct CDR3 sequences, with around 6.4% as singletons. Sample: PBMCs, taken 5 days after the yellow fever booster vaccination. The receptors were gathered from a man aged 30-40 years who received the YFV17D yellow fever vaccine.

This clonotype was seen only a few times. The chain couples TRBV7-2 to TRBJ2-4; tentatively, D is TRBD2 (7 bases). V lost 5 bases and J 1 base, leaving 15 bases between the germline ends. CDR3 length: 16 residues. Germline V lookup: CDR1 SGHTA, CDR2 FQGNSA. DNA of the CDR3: TGTGCCAGCAGCATGGCTAGGGGGGGGGCCAAAAACATTCAGTACTTC. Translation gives CASSMARGGAKNIQYF.

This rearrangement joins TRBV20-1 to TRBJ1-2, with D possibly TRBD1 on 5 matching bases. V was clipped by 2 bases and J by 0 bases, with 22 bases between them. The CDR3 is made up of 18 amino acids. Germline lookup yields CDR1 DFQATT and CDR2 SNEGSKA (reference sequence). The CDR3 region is CSARTSGTAISTNYGYTF. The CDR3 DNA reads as TGCAGTGCTAGAACCTCCGGGACCGCAATATCCACTAACTATGGCTACACCTTC.